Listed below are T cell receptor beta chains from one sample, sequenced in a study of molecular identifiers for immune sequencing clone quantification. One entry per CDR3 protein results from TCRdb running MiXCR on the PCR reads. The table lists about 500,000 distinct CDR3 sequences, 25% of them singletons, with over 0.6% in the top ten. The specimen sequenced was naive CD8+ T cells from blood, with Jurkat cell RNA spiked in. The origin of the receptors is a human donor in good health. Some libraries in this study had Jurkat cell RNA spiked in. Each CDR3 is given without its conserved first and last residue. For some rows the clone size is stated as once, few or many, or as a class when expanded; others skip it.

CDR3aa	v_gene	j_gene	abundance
ASRWDSQSSGANVLT	TRBV7-9	TRBJ2-6	few
SARDPAAQLAGGPGADTQY	TRBV20-1	TRBJ2-3	-
SVEGLADQETQY	TRBV29-1	TRBJ2-5	many
ASSEANDNYGYT	TRBV2	TRBJ1-2	many
ASSIAGAPNTGELF	TRBV19	TRBJ2-2	few
ASSTGGPGEQY	TRBV4-1	TRBJ2-7	many
ASSLFARGYEQY	TRBV27	TRBJ2-7	-
ASSSRDAHQETQY	TRBV7-9	TRBJ2-5	many
ASSQDSSPNYEQY	TRBV4-3	TRBJ2-7	few
ASSLAWAGENEKLF	TRBV7-9	TRBJ1-4	many
ASSQDRGQPQH	TRBV4-1	TRBJ1-5	many
ATSERTGAQETQY	TRBV24-1	TRBJ2-5	-
ASSQVGQGGSLAGELF	TRBV4-2	TRBJ2-2	-
ASSQTIKGTDSQEPQY	TRBV7-9	TRBJ2-5	once
ASSQTSGRTDTQY	TRBV11-3	TRBJ2-3	many
ASSLILQGGTEAF	TRBV7-9	TRBJ1-1	few
ASRTEMGTGFGNQPQH	TRBV4-1	TRBJ1-5	many
SAGEEGGANQPQH	TRBV20-1	TRBJ1-5	-
ASSYSRDRGYEQY	TRBV6-5	TRBJ2-7	few
ASSFGDRVTDTQY	TRBV12-3/TRBV12-4	TRBJ2-3	-